This T cell receptor beta chain emerged from a study of blood T cells in healthy people across ages. In the case of this clonotype: The antigen is not known. Sequence at one end of the junction differs from germline and may be a read error.

CDR3 length: 11 residues. Germline CDR1 reads SEHNR; CDR2 reads FQNEAQ (reference sequence). Whole-study results and caveats: Estimated diversity that came from one million T cells was considered an underestimate.

Sample-barcoded 5' priming and a J-beta primer mix drove a second PCR of about 6 to 12 cycles. One entry per CDR3 protein, called by TCRdb with MiXCR from the 5' RACE reads. The table shows more than 450,000 distinct CDR3 sequences, with around a quarter occurring only once. Separately, the same data were catalogued under a study of T cells of mothers and their children. That publication notes: Unrelated mother-child pairs always had slightly, but never significantly, lower normalized overlap than related pairs.

What was sequenced was blood. The source of this sequence is a boy aged 2 to 10 in good health. This rearrangement joins TRBV7-9 to TRBJ1-1; D remains ambiguous. CDR3 amino acids: CASSLNSEAFF. The CDR3 DNA sequence: TGTGCCAGCAGTTTGAACAGTGAAGCTTTCTTT.